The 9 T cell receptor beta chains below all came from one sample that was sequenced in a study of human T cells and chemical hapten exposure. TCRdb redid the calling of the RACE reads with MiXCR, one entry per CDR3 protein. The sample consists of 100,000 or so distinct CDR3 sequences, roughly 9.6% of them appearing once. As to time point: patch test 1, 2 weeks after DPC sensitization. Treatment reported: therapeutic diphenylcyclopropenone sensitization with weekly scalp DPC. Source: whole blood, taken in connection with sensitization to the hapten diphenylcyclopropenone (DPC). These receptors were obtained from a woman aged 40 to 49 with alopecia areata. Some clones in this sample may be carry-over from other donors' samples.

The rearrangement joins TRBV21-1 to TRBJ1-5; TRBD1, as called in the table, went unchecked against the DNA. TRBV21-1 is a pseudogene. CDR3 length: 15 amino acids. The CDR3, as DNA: TGTGCCAGCAGCAAAGCCCAGGGAACAAATCAGCCCCAGCATTTT. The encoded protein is CASSKAQGTNQPQHF.

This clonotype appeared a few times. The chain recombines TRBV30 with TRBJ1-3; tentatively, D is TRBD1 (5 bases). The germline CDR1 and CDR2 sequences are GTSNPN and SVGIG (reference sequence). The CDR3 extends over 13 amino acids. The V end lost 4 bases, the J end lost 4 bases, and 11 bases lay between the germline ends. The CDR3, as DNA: TGTGCCTGGATGGTGGCAGGGGGAAACACCATATATTTT. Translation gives CAWMVAGGNTIYF.

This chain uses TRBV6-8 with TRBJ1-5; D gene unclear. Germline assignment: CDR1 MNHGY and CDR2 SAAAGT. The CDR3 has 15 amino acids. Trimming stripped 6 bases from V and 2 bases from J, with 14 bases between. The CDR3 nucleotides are TGTGCCAGCAGATCCCGGTTAGTTTGCAATCAGCCCCAGCATTTT. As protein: CASRSRLVCNQPQHF.

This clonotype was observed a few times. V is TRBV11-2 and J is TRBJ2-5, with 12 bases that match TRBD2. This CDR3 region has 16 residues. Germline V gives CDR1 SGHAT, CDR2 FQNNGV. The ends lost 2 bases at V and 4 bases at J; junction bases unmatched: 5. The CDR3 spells CASSLHGLAGRETQYF. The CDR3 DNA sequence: TGTGCCAGCAGCTTACACGGACTAGCGGGAAGAGAGACCCAGTACTTC.

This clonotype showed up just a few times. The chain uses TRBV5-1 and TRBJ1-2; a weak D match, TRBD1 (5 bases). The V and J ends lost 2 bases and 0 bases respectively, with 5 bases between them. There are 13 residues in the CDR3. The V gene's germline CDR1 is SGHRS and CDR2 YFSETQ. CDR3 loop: CASSLGANYGYTF. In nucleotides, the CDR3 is TGCGCCAGCAGCTTAGGGGCTAACTATGGCTACACCTTC.

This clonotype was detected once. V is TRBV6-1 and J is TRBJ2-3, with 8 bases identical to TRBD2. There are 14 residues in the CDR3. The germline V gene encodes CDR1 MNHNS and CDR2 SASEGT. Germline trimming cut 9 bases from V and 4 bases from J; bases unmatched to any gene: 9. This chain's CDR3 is CASSGGQRADTQYF. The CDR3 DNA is TGTGCCAGTTCGGGGGGGCAACGTGCAGATACGCAGTATTTT.

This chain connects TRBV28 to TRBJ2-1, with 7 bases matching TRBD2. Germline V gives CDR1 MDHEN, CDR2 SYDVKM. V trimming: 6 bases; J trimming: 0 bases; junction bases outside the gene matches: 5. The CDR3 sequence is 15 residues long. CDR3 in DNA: TGTGCCAGCAGAGTAGCGGGTAGCTCCTACAATGAGCAGTTCTTC. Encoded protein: CASRVAGSSYNEQFF.

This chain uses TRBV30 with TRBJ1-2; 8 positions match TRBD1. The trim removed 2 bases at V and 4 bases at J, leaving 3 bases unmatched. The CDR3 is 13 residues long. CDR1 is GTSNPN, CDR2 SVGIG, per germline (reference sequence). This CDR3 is CAWSPGGGYGYTF. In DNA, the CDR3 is TGTGCCTGGAGTCCAGGGGGCGGCTATGGCTACACCTTC.

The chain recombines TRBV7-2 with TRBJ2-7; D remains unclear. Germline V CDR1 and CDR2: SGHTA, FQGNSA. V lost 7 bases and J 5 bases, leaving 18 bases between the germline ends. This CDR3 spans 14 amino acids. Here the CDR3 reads CASNQWAHSNEQYF. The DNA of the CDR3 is TGTGCCAGCAACCAATGGGCCCATTCCAACGAGCAGTACTTC.